The clone carrying this T cell receptor beta chain showed up just a few times. The data derive from a study of beta chain features in type 1 diabetes. V shed 7 bases and J 2 bases; nucleotides not matched to a gene: 8. Per the germline V gene, CDR1 is SNHLY and CDR2 is FYNNEI. There are 14 residues in the CDR3. Expressed TCRB transcripts were sequenced, since all the RNA that had been isolated was reverse transcribed. TCRdb keeps only in-frame clones here, not all; method: immunoSEQ multiplex PCR. Among about 180,000 clones, 10% to 15% were seen once, and the ten largest hold 0.62%. The sample comprised central memory CD4+ T cells from blood. The chain recombines TRBV2 with TRBJ2-7, with TRBD1 identical over 7 bases. This receptor was identified in a woman aged 18-29 years in good health. The CDR3 coding sequence is TGTGCCAGCAAGCCGGACAGGACGACCTACGAGCAGTACTTC. Translation gives CASKPDRTTYEQYF.